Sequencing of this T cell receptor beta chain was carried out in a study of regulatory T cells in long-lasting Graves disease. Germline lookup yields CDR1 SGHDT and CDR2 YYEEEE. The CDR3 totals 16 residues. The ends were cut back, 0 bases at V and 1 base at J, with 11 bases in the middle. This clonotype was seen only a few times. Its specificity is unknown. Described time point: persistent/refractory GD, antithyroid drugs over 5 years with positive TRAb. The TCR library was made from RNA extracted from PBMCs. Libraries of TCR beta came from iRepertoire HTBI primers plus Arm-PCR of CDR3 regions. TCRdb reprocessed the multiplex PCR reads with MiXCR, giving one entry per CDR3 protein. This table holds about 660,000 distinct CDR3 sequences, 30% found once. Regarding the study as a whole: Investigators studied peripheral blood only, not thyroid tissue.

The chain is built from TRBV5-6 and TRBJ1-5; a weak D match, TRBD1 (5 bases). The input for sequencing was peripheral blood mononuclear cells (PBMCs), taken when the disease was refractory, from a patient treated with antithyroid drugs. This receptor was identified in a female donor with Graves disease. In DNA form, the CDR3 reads TGTGCCAGCAGCTTGGTATCACAGGCCAGCAATCAGCCCCAGCATTTT. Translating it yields CASSLVSQASNQPQHF.